The rows below give T cell receptor beta chains drawn from one sample of a study of CD8 T cells in Susac syndrome. TCRdb reanalysed the immunoSEQ multiplex PCR reads using MiXCR and keeps one entry per CDR3 protein. The sample shows around 180,000 distinct CDR3 sequences, around 94% of them seen only once. Sequencing used CD4+ T cells from PBMCs. The receptors shown here come from a human donor with Susac syndrome. Both conserved end residues are part of each CDR3. Each record gives: V gene, clone size, J gene, D gene, CDR3 protein, CDR3 DNA. D genes are given only for firm matches. The listing skips clone size in some rows; elsewhere it reads once, few, many or a size class.

V: TRBV12-3/TRBV12-4
size: NA
J: TRBJ1-5
D: TRBD1
CDR3: CASGQDDSNQPQHF
DNA: TGTGCCAGCGGACAGGATGATAGCAATCAGCCCCAGCATTTT

V: TRBV14
size: NA
J: TRBJ2-3
D: TRBD2
CDR3: CASSPHKRGGLTDTQYF
DNA: TGTGCCAGCAGCCCTCACAAGCGGGGGGGGCTCACAGATACGCAGTATTTT

V: TRBV6-5
size: few
J: TRBJ2-7
D: TRBD1
CDR3: CASSYRDRTYEQYF
DNA: TGTGCCAGCAGTTACCGGGACAGAACCTACGAGCAGTACTTC

V: TRBV4-1
size: NA
J: TRBJ1-2
D: NA
CDR3: CASSQIAYNYGYTF
DNA: TGCGCCAGCAGCCAAATCGCCTATAACTATGGCTACACCTTC

V: TRBV18
size: NA
J: TRBJ2-7
D: NA
CDR3: CASSPSTGRSYEQYF
DNA: TGTGCCAGCTCACCATCTACAGGGCGCTCCTACGAGCAGTACTTC

V: TRBV20-1
size: NA
J: TRBJ1-1
D: TRBD1
CDR3: CSASRQGAGTEAFF
DNA: TGCAGTGCTAGTAGACAGGGGGCTGGCACTGAAGCTTTCTTT

V: TRBV24-1
size: NA
J: TRBJ1-5
D: NA
CDR3: CATSDPATDQPQHF
DNA: TGTGCCACCAGTGATCCCGCCACGGACCAGCCCCAGCATTTT

V: TRBV6-2/TRBV6-3
size: NA
J: TRBJ2-7
D: NA
CDR3: CASSYSRTVSYEQYF
DNA: TGTGCCAGCAGTTACTCGAGGACAGTCTCCTACGAGCAGTACTTC

V: TRBV20-1
size: NA
J: TRBJ1-1
D: TRBD1
CDR3: CSAERGQGAFF
DNA: TGCAGTGCTGAAAGGGGACAGGGAGCTTTCTTT

V: TRBV18
size: NA
J: TRBJ1-2
D: NA
CDR3: CASSKTTDSYGYTF
DNA: TGTGCCAGCTCAAAAACAACGGACAGCTATGGCTACACCTTC

V: TRBV20-1
size: NA
J: TRBJ2-5
D: TRBD2
CDR3: CSAPDPSGGETQYF
DNA: TGCAGTGCTCCTGACCCTAGCGGAGGAGAGACCCAGTACTTC

V: TRBV30
size: NA
J: TRBJ2-4
D: NA
CDR3: CASEAVAKNIQYF
DNA: TGTGCCTCCGAAGCCGTAGCCAAAAACATTCAGTACTTC

V: TRBV12-3/TRBV12-4
size: NA
J: TRBJ1-1
D: TRBD1
CDR3: CASSPGGAEAFF
DNA: TGTGCCAGCAGCCCAGGGGGGGCTGAAGCTTTCTTT

V: TRBV27
size: NA
J: TRBJ2-5
D: TRBD1
CDR3: CASSIGQGAVETQYF
DNA: TGTGCCAGCAGTATAGGACAGGGGGCTGTCGAGACCCAGTACTTC

V: TRBV11-2
size: NA
J: TRBJ1-1
D: TRBD1
CDR3: CASSFGGQGARNTEAFF
DNA: TGTGCCAGCAGCTTTGGGGGACAGGGGGCTCGGAACACTGAAGCTTTCTTT

V: TRBV2
size: once
J: TRBJ2-5
D: NA
CDR3: CASSGRGAQETQYF
DNA: TGTGCCAGCAGTGGTCGCGGGGCCCAAGAGACCCAGTACTTC

V: TRBV7-3
size: NA
J: TRBJ2-3
D: TRBD2
CDR3: CASSPGLAQDTQYF
DNA: TGTGCCAGCAGCCCGGGACTAGCTCAAGATACGCAGTATTTT

V: TRBV29-1
size: NA
J: TRBJ1-2
D: NA
CDR3: CSVFNTPNYGYTF
DNA: TGCAGCGTTTTTAACACTCCTAACTATGGCTACACCTTC

V: TRBV4-3
size: NA
J: TRBJ2-7
D: TRBD2
CDR3: CASSQGLAFEQYF
DNA: TGCGCCAGCAGCCAGGGACTAGCATTCGAGCAGTACTTC

V: TRBV7-2
size: once
J: TRBJ1-5
D: TRBD1
CDR3: CASSFLRDRGNQPQHF
DNA: TGTGCCAGCAGCTTCCTCCGGGACAGGGGCAATCAGCCCCAGCATTTT

V: TRBV6-2/TRBV6-3
size: NA
J: TRBJ1-1
D: NA
CDR3: CASTKWGAEAFF
DNA: TGTGCCAGCACCAAATGGGGCGCTGAAGCTTTCTTT

V: TRBV5-4
size: NA
J: TRBJ2-7
D: NA
CDR3: CASSDTRGAYEQYF
DNA: TGTGCCAGCTCCGACACACGAGGGGCCTACGAGCAGTACTTC

V: TRBV20-1
size: NA
J: TRBJ2-1
D: TRBD1
CDR3: CSARDPGQAANEQFF
DNA: TGCAGTGCTAGAGATCCTGGACAGGCGGCCAATGAGCAGTTCTTC

V: TRBV6-1
size: NA
J: TRBJ1-2
D: NA
CDR3: CASRDSTFDYGYTF
DNA: TGTGCCAGCAGAGACAGCACCTTTGACTATGGCTACACCTTC

V: TRBV7-2
size: NA
J: TRBJ1-5
D: NA
CDR3: CASSLDTGGDQPQHF
DNA: TGTGCCAGCAGCTTAGATACCGGGGGCGATCAGCCCCAGCATTTT

V: TRBV13
size: NA
J: TRBJ2-3
D: NA
CDR3: CASSLSARGLTDTQYF
DNA: TGTGCCAGCAGCTTATCTGCGCGGGGACTCACAGATACGCAGTATTTT

V: TRBV20-1
size: NA
J: TRBJ2-7
D: NA
CDR3: CSATGTLDEQYF
DNA: TGCAGTGCAACCGGGACCCTCGACGAGCAGTACTTC

V: TRBV5-1
size: once
J: TRBJ2-4
D: NA
CDR3: CASSLENIQYF
DNA: TGCGCCAGCAGCTTGGAAAACATTCAGTACTTC

V: TRBV12-3/TRBV12-4
size: NA
J: TRBJ2-7
D: NA
CDR3: CASSLDGSSYEQYF
DNA: TGTGCCAGCAGTTTAGACGGCAGCTCCTACGAGCAGTACTTC

V: TRBV7-9
size: NA
J: TRBJ2-7
D: NA
CDR3: CASSLDPSYEQYF
DNA: TGTGCCAGCAGCTTAGACCCCTCCTACGAGCAGTACTTC

V: TRBV12-3/TRBV12-4
size: NA
J: TRBJ1-6
D: TRBD1
CDR3: CASRGRTGKNSPLHF
DNA: TGTGCCAGCAGGGGAAGGACAGGGAAAAATTCACCCCTCCACTTT

V: TRBV6-1
size: NA
J: TRBJ2-3
D: NA
CDR3: CASTNGAGPVTDTQYF
DNA: TGTGCCAGCACCAACGGGGCGGGCCCGGTCACAGATACGCAGTATTTT

V: TRBV7-2
size: NA
J: TRBJ2-3
D: NA
CDR3: CASSAFARTQYF
DNA: TGTGCCAGCAGCGCTTTTGCTCGCACGCAGTATTTT

V: TRBV29-1
size: NA
J: TRBJ2-3
D: TRBD2
CDR3: CSGSGGPPTQYF
DNA: TGCAGCGGTAGCGGGGGCCCCCCCACGCAGTATTTT

V: TRBV30
size: NA
J: TRBJ2-7
D: TRBD1
CDR3: CAWSEGTGGYEQYF
DNA: TGTGCCTGGAGTGAAGGGACAGGGGGCTACGAGCAGTACTTC

V: TRBV29-1
size: NA
J: TRBJ2-3
D: TRBD1
CDR3: CSVDFWMGQGAPYTDTQYF
DNA: TGCAGCGTTGATTTCTGGATGGGACAGGGGGCTCCATACACAGATACGCAGTATTTT

V: TRBV20-1
size: NA
J: TRBJ1-4
D: NA
CDR3: CSAANPTNEKLFF
DNA: TGCAGTGCTGCGAATCCAACTAATGAAAAACTGTTTTTT

V: TRBV4-1
size: NA
J: TRBJ1-6
D: TRBD1
CDR3: CASSPRRDSRNTSPLHF
DNA: TGCGCCAGCAGCCCACGCCGGGACAGCAGAAATACCTCACCCCTCCACTTT

V: TRBV20-1
size: NA
J: TRBJ2-5
D: NA
CDR3: CSASPSGGRRQETQYF
DNA: TGCAGTGCTAGCCCCTCGGGGGGCCGTCGCCAAGAGACCCAGTACTTC

V: TRBV2
size: NA
J: TRBJ2-7
D: NA
CDR3: CASTYPGGLMYEQYF
DNA: TGTGCCAGCACCTACCCTGGGGGCTTGATGTACGAGCAGTACTTC

V: TRBV19
size: once
J: TRBJ2-6
D: NA
CDR3: CASSISWGSSGANVLTF
DNA: TGTGCCAGTAGTATCTCCTGGGGAAGCTCTGGGGCCAACGTCCTGACTTTC

V: TRBV11-2
size: NA
J: TRBJ2-7
D: TRBD1
CDR3: CASSSTDRGPRRGRDEQYF
DNA: TGTGCCAGCAGCTCTACCGACAGGGGGCCCAGGCGGGGAAGGGACGAGCAGTACTTC

V: TRBV24-1
size: NA
J: TRBJ2-2
D: NA
CDR3: CATSDPARGNTGELFF
DNA: TGTGCCACCAGTGATCCCGCCAGGGGGAACACCGGGGAGCTGTTTTTT

V: TRBV9
size: NA
J: TRBJ2-2
D: NA
CDR3: CASSVGRTDNTGELFF
DNA: TGTGCCAGCAGCGTAGGTAGGACAGATAACACCGGGGAGCTGTTTTTT

V: TRBV20-1
size: NA
J: TRBJ2-1
D: TRBD1
CDR3: CSAQDRAVYEQFF
DNA: TGCAGTGCCCAGGACAGGGCCGTCTATGAGCAGTTCTTC

V: TRBV7-9
size: NA
J: TRBJ1-5
D: NA
CDR3: CASSFGQGLPSNQPQHF
DNA: TGTGCCAGCAGCTTTGGGCAGGGGTTACCTAGCAATCAGCCCCAGCATTTT

V: TRBV6-5
size: NA
J: TRBJ2-5
D: NA
CDR3: CASSWAETQYF
DNA: TGTGCCAGCAGTTGGGCTGAGACCCAGTACTTC

V: TRBV6-5
size: NA
J: TRBJ2-5
D: TRBD1
CDR3: CASSYSAARGETQYF
DNA: TGTGCCAGCAGTTACTCTGCGGCCAGGGGGGAGACCCAGTACTTC

V: TRBV4-1
size: NA
J: TRBJ2-1
D: TRBD2
CDR3: CASSQDLGLAVLSYNEQFF
DNA: TGCGCCAGCAGCCAAGATTTAGGACTAGCTGTCCTCTCCTACAATGAGCAGTTCTTC

V: TRBV20-1
size: NA
J: TRBJ2-1
D: NA
CDR3: CSAPIGSHNEQFF
DNA: TGCAGTGCCCCGATTGGGTCGCACAATGAGCAGTTCTTC

V: TRBV5-1
size: NA
J: TRBJ1-1
D: TRBD1
CDR3: CASSSRDSMNTEAFF
DNA: TGCGCCAGCAGCTCCCGGGACAGCATGAACACTGAAGCTTTCTTT

V: TRBV10-3
size: NA
J: TRBJ2-5
D: NA
CDR3: CAISESNWTVQETQYF
DNA: TGTGCCATCAGTGAGTCGAATTGGACAGTCCAAGAGACCCAGTACTTC

V: TRBV11-2
size: NA
J: TRBJ1-1
D: NA
CDR3: CASSLQRGASEAFF
DNA: TGTGCCAGCAGCTTACAGAGAGGGGCATCTGAAGCTTTCTTT

V: TRBV20-1
size: NA
J: TRBJ2-3
D: TRBD2
CDR3: CSAQKGAGGQGDTQYF
DNA: TGCAGTGCCCAGAAGGGAGCGGGGGGGCAGGGAGATACGCAGTATTTT

V: TRBV20-1
size: NA
J: TRBJ1-6
D: NA
CDR3: CSARGNRDSPLHF
DNA: TGCAGTGCTAGAGGAAACAGGGATTCACCCCTCCACTTT

V: TRBV20-1
size: NA
J: TRBJ1-6
D: NA
CDR3: CSARDDPNSPLHF
DNA: TGCAGTGCTAGAGACGATCCAAATTCACCCCTCCACTTT